The entry below describes one T cell receptor beta chain. The sample originates from a study of CD8+ T cells in alopecia areata. Following extraction, RNA underwent reverse transcription to cDNA, which served as the sequencing template. Profiling relied on immunoSEQ multiplex PCR, and the TCRdb table lists in-frame clones only, not all of them. The sample records around 250,000 clones, roughly 69% being singletons. V was shortened by 1 base and J by 9 bases, with 13 bases between the two germline ends. Germline loops: CDR1 SGHAT, CDR2 FQNNGV. This CDR3 region has 14 residues. Sequenced material: CD4+ T cells sorted from blood, taken at week 0. The chain combines TRBV11-2 with TRBJ2-1; D is possibly TRBD2 (7 bases). The receptor was derived from a human donor with alopecia areata. The chain's CDR3 is CASSLGRGAVEQFF. CDR3 in DNA: TGTGCCAGCAGCTTAGGACGGGGGGCTGTTGAGCAGTTCTTC.